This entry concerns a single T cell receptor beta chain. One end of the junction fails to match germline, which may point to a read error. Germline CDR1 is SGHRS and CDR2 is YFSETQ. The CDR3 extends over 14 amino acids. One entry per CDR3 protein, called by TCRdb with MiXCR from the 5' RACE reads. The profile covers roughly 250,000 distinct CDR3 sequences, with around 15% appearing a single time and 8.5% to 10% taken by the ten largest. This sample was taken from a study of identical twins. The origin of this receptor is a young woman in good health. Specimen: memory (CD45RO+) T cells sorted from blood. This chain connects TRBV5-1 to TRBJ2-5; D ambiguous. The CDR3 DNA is TGTGCCAGCAGCTTAGGTCCAGGTCAAGAGACCCAGTACTTC. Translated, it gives CASSLGPGQETQYF.